Only a few counts were recorded for the clone carrying this TCR beta chain. Antigen unknown. The data are from a study of vaccination and CD4 T cells after COVID-19. Study at large: The BNT162b2 or mRNA-1273 vaccine was given to participants in two doses.

Cultured CD4+ T cells had their DNA profiled by the Oncomine TCR Beta short-read assay. MiXCR, applied by TCRdb to the PCR reads, yields one record per CDR3 protein. This sample has 20,000 to 25,000 distinct CDR3 sequences; 46% occur once, and the top ten carry about 13%. Time point specified: late sampling 161 to 241 days after vaccination in three convalescent patients. Specified treatment: approximately 11-day PBMC culture with coronavirus spike peptide pools or control peptides (ViraFEST assay). This CDR3 spans 14 amino acids. Germline CDR1 reads DFQATT; CDR2 reads SNEGSKA (reference sequence). V dropped 3 bases and J dropped 2 bases, with 11 bases sitting between them.

The source was CD4+ T cells from blood, cultured in vitro, collected about 7 months after SARS-CoV-2 vaccination. J is TRBJ2-1 and V is TRBV20-1; D gene uncertain. This TCR was recovered from a human donor who had recovered from COVID-19. The CDR3, as DNA: TGCAGTGCTAGTGGTGGGCGGACCTACAATGAGCAGTTCTTC. Its translation is CSASGGRTYNEQFF.